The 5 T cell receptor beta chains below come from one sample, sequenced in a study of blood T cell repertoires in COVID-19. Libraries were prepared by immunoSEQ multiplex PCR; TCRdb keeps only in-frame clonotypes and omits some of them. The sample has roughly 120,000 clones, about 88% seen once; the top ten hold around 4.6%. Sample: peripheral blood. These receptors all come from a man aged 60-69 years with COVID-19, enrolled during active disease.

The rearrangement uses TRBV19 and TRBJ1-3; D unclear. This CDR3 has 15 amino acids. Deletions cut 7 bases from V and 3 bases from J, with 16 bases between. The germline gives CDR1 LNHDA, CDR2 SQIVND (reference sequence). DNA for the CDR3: TGTGCCAGTAACCCGCAGGCCACGCTTGGAAACACCATATATTTT. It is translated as CASNPQATLGNTIYF.

The CDR3 loop is CASSPPPGLAGGGETQYF. CDR3 nucleotides: TGTGCCAGTAGTCCCCCCCCCGGACTAGCGGGAGGAGGAGAGACCCAGTACTTC. V usage is TRBV19 and J usage is TRBJ2-5, with 14 bases that match TRBD2. Germline values: CDR1 LNHDA, CDR2 SQIVND (reference sequence). The CDR3 spans 18 residues. V shed 5 bases and J 4 bases; nucleotides not matched to a gene: 12.

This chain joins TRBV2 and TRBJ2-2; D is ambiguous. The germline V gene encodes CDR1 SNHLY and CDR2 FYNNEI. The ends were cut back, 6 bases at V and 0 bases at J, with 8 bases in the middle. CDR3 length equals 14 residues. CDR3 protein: CASRRIANTGELFF. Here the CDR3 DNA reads TGTGCCAGCAGGAGGATTGCGAACACCGGGGAGCTGTTTTTT. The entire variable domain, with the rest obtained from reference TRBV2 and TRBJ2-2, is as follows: EPEVTQTPSHQVTQMGQEVILRCVPISNHLYFYWYRQILGQKVEFLVSFYNNEISEKSEIFDDQFSVERPDGSNFTLKIRSTKLEDSAMYFCASRRIANTGELFFGEGSRLTVL.

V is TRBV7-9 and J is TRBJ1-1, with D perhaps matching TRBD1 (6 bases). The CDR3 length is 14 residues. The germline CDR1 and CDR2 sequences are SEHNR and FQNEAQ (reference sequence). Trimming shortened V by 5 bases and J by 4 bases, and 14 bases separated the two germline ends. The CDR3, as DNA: TGTGCCAGCAGCGAACAGGGAAGAGGCACTGAAGCTTTCTTT. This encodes CASSEQGRGTEAFF.

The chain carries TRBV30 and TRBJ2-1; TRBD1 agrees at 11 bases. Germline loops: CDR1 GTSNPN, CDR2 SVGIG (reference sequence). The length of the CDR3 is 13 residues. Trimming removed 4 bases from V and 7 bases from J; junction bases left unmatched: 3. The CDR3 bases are TGTGCCTGGATAGGACAGGGGGCGAATGAGCAGTTCTTC. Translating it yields CAWIGQGANEQFF.